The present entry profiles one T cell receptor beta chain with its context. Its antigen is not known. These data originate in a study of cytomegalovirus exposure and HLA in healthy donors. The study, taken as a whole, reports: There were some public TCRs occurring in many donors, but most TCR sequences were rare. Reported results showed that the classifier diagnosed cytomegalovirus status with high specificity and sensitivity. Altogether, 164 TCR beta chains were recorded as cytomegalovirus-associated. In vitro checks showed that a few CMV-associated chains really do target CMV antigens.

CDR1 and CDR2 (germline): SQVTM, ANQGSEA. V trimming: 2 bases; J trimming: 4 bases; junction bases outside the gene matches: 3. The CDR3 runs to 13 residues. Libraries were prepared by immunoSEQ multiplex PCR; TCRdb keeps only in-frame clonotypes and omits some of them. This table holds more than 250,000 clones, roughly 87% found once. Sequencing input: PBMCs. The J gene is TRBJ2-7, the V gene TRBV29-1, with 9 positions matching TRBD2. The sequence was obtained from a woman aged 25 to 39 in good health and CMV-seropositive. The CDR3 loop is CSVEPSGAYEQYF. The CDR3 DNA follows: TGCAGCGTTGAACCTAGCGGGGCTTACGAGCAGTACTTC.